These T cell receptor beta chains were read from a single sample in a study of T cells in Graves' hyperthyroidism and ophthalmopathy. TCRdb fed the multiplex PCR reads into MiXCR, producing one record per CDR3 protein. In the table there are around 600,000 distinct CDR3 sequences, roughly 45% of which are singletons. The sample was peripheral blood or thyroid tissue (not recorded which). The source of these receptors is an adult man with Graves' disease, either hyperthyroidism or ophthalmopathy (not recorded which). CDR3s include the opening cysteine and the closing phenylalanine or tryptophan. The D gene is left open where the match is weak. Size values are once, few and many counts, or a class for expanded clones, and some rows have none.

V gene	D gene	clone size	J gene	CDR3 protein
TRBV7-8	-	many	TRBJ2-5	CASIGLFSETQYF
TRBV24-1	-	-	TRBJ2-5	CATSDSRQGREPQYF
TRBV19	-	few	TRBJ2-7	CASSSAGLTYEQYF
TRBV2	TRBD1	-	TRBJ2-6	CASSLSRDSSGANVLTF
TRBV11-2	TRBD1	-	TRBJ1-4	CASSLDRTNEKLFF
TRBV20-1	-	-	TRBJ1-6	CSARRAGNSPLHF
TRBV15	TRBD2	-	TRBJ2-5	CATSRTAGGRFQETQYF
TRBV9	-	-	TRBJ1-2	CASSPTNNYGYTF
TRBV10-3	TRBD2	-	TRBJ2-7	CAISGGSYEQYF
TRBV7-2	-	once	-	CASSLGAGLNNEQFF
TRBV7-9	TRBD1	many	TRBJ2-2	CASSRTGELFF
TRBV2	TRBD1	-	TRBJ1-1	CASSQVGTGTEAFF
TRBV2	-	few	TRBJ1-2	CASSVPERGGYTF
TRBV19	-	few	TRBJ1-2	CASSIAGMDGYTF
TRBV7-9	-	few	TRBJ1-2	CASSSEPGTGYTF
TRBV7-9	TRBD1	-	TRBJ1-1	CASSLRWGQLTEAFF
TRBV2	-	few	TRBJ1-5	CASNAGSQPQHF
TRBV6-1	TRBD1	-	TRBJ1-2	CASSASGTGGNYGYTF
TRBV7-8	-	-	TRBJ2-7	CASRGPGEQYF
TRBV9	-	-	TRBJ1-2	CASSSKTGNSSTSLNYGYTF
TRBV2	-	-	TRBJ1-2	CTSGRGGSF